This T cell receptor beta chain was identified during a study of T cells expressing NK-cell markers. Study at large: In sorted CD3+CD56+NKG2C+, CD3+CD56+NKG2C- and CD3+CD56-NKG2C+ T cells, TCR beta repertoires were obtained. There were seven HCMV-seropositive donors and one seronegative donor among the eight sequenced.

TCRdb re-called the 5' RACE reads, yielding one record per CDR3 amino acid sequence without DNA. The sample's table shows roughly 120,000 distinct CDR3 sequences. About this clonotype: The antigen remains undetermined.

Study conclusions and caveats: About six donors showed dominant NKG2C+ clonotypes comprising roughly 1.0-7.5% of their CD8+ T cells. In a handful of donors, dominant clonotypes made up about 25-60.1% of CD3+CD56-NKG2C+ cells.

Sample: blood T cells: a sorted CD56 or NKG2C T cell subset, CD4+ or CD8+ T cells, or bulk PBMC T cells (not recorded which). This sequence originates from a woman between 18 and 75 years old in good health.

The CDR3 sequence: CASSLTITGPGEKLFF. V usage is TRBV13 and J usage is TRBJ1-4; the TRBD1 assignment by TCRdb is unverifiable without DNA. The germline gives CDR1 PRHDT, CDR2 FYEKMQ (reference sequence). The CDR3 runs to 16 residues. The variable domain in full, completed from reference TRBV13 and TRBJ1-4, reads AAGVIQSPRHLIKEKRETATLKCYPIPRHDTVYWYQQGPGQDPQFLISFYEKMQSDKGSIPDRFSAQQFSDYHSELNMSSLELGDSALYFCASSLTITGPGEKLFFGSGTQLSVL.